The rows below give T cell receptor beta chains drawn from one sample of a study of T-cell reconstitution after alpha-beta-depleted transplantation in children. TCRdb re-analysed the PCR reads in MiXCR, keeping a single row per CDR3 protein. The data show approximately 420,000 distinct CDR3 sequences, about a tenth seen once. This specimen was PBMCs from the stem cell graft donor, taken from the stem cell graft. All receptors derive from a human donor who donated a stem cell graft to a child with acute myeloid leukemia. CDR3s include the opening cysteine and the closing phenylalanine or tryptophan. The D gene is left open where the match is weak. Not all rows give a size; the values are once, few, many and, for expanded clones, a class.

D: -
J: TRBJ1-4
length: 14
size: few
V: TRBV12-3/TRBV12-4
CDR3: CASSLGLVGEKLFF
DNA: TGTGCCAGCAGTTTAGGTCTGGTCGGTGAAAAACTGTTTTTT

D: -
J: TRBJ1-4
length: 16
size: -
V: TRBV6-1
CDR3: CASSLGVARTNEKLFF
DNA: TGTGCCAGCAGCCTCGGGGTGGCGCGAACTAATGAAAAACTGTTTTTT

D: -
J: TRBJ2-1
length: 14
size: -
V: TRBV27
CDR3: CASSPQAGRNEQFF
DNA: TGTGCCAGCAGTCCCCAGGCAGGGAGAAATGAGCAGTTCTTC

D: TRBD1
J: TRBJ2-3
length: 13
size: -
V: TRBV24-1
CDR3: CATSDPGTGTQYF
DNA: TGTGCCACCAGTGACCCCGGGACAGGGACGCAGTATTTT

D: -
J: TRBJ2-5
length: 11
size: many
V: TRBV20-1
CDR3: CSARLKETQYF
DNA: TGCAGTGCGAGGTTGAAAGAGACCCAGTACTTC

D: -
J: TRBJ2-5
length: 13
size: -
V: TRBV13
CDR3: CASSPWRGETQYF
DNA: TGTGCCAGCAGCCCCTGGAGGGGGGAGACCCAGTACTTC

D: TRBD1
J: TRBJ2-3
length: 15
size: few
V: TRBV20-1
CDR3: CSAGKDRGNFDTQYF
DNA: TGCAGTGCGGGAAAGGACAGGGGAAATTTTGATACGCAGTATTTT

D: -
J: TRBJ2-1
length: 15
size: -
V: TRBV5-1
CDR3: CASSLGGGPNNEQFF
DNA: TGCGCCAGCAGCTTGGGTGGGGGGCCTAACAATGAGCAGTTCTTC

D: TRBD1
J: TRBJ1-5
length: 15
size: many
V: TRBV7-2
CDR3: CASSTGQGANQPQHF
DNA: TGTGCCAGCAGTACGGGACAGGGGGCGAATCAGCCCCAGCATTTT

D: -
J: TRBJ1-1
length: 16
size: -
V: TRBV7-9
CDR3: CASSYGANRVGTEAFF
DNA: TGTGCCAGCAGCTACGGGGCGAACAGGGTCGGAACTGAAGCTTTCTTT

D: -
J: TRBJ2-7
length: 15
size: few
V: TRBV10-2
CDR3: CASSESRGLSYEQYF
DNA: TGCGCCAGCAGTGAGTCGAGGGGACTTTCCTACGAGCAGTACTTC

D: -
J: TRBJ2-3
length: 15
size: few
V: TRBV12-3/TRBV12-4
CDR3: CASSLARVRTDTQYF
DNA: TGTGCCAGCAGTTTAGCAAGGGTCCGGACAGATACGCAGTATTTT

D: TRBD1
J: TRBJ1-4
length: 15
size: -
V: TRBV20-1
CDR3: CSARVWTGTNEKLFF
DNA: TGCAGTGCTAGAGTGTGGACAGGGACTAATGAAAAACTGTTTTTT

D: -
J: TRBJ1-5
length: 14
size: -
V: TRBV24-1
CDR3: CATSAAISNQPQHF
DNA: TGTGCCACCTCGGCCGCAATCAGCAATCAGCCCCAGCATTTT

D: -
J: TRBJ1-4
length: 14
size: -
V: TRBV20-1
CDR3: CSARDARGGEKLFF
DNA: TGCAGTGCTAGAGATGCGCGGGGAGGGGAAAAACTGTTTTTT

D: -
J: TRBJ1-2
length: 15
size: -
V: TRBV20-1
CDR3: CSARVGGGLTYGYTF
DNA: TGCAGTGCTAGAGTCGGGGGAGGCCTCACATATGGCTACACCTTC

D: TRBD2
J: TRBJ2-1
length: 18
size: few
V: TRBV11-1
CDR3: CASSPSGSIAGQPNEQFF
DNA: TGTGCCAGCAGCCCCTCGGGTTCTATAGCGGGGCAGCCCAATGAGCAGTTCTTC

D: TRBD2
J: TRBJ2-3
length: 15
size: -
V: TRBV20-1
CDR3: CSAREAGEGTDTQYF
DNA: TGCAGTGCTAGGGAGGCGGGAGAGGGTACAGATACGCAGTATTTT

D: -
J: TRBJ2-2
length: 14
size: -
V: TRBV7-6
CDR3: CASSLGQRTGELFF
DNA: TGTGCCAGCAGCCTAGGACAGCGCACCGGGGAGCTGTTTTTT

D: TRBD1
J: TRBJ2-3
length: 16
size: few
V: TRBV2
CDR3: CASSPGGTGGTHTQYF
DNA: TGTGCCAGCAGTCCTGGGGGGACAGGGGGCACCCATACGCAGTATTTT

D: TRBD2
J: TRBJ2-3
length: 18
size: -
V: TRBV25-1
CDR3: CASSSARGLAGSTDTQYF
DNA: TGTGCCAGCAGCTCAGCCCGGGGACTAGCGGGGAGCACAGATACGCAGTATTTT

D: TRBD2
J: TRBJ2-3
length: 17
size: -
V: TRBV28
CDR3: CASSPRGGRVISDTQYF
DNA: TGTGCCAGCAGCCCCCGGGGGGGCCGAGTGATTTCAGATACGCAGTATTTT

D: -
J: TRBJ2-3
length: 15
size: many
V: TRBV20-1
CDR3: CSAHRGGGGTDTQYF
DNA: TGCAGTGCCCACCGCGGGGGCGGGGGCACAGATACGCAGTATTTT